Shown below are 21 T cell receptor beta chains from a single sample sequenced in a study of blood T cell repertoires in COVID-19 (dated by TCRdb to the early 2020s). Receptor amplification or capture employed the immunoSEQ multiplex PCR assay. In TCRdb, the immuneACCESS table is reduced to in-frame sequences with V and J assigned. These tables do not hold every clone; where another copy was compared, an unresolved V gene accounts for under half, and the others remain unexplained. In this sample the table shows roughly 350,000 clones, about 93% of which occur a single time. The ten largest clonotypes hold around 3.3% of the sample. Specimen: peripheral blood. The origin of the receptors is a woman younger than 30 who had recovered from COVID-19.

This chain uses TRBV9 with TRBJ1-3; D might be TRBD1 (5 bases). Between the trimmed V and J ends, which lost 2 bases and 5 bases, there was a span of 14 bases. CDR3 length: 15 residues. Germline assignment: CDR1 SGDLS and CDR2 YYNGEE. The CDR3 DNA is TGTGCCAGCAGCGTCTCCGACAGTATAAGAAACACCATATATTTT. This translates into CASSVSDSIRNTIYF.

The chain carries TRBV28 and TRBJ1-2; the match to TRBD1 covers 7 bases. The CDR3 sequence is 15 residues long. After removal of 5 bases from V and 4 bases from J, the junction contained 10 bases not matched to a gene. The germline V gene encodes CDR1 MDHEN and CDR2 SYDVKM. The CDR3 sequence is CASSPGTEAFYGYTF. CDR3 coding DNA: TGTGCCAGCAGTCCCGGGACAGAAGCTTTCTATGGCTACACCTTC.

The rearrangement links TRBV27 to TRBJ1-3; D gene ambiguous. V lost 1 base, J lost 4 bases, and 5 bases lay in between. Germline V lookup: CDR1 MNHEY, CDR2 SMNVEV (reference sequence). CDR3 length: 13 amino acids. The CDR3 bases are TGTGCCAGCAGTTTATTCGTGGGAAACACCATATATTTT. It encodes CASSLFVGNTIYF.

V usage is TRBV29-1 and J usage is TRBJ1-2, with D tentatively TRBD1 (5 bases). Germline CDR1 is SQVTM and CDR2 is ANQGSEA. Trimming shortened V by 7 bases and J by 4 bases, and 16 bases separated the two germline ends. The CDR3 has 13 amino acids. The CDR3 sequence: CSAGEQAAYGYTF. CDR3 in DNA: TGCAGCGCCGGAGAACAGGCCGCCTATGGCTACACCTTC.

The chain employs TRBV24-1 and TRBJ2-3, with TRBD1 as a possible D gene (5 bases). Germline CDR1 and CDR2: KGHDR and SFDVKD. The CDR3 has 13 amino acids. V lost 1 base and J 5 bases, leaving 6 bases between the germline ends. The chain's CDR3 is CATSDLRGDTQYF. The CDR3 DNA follows: TGTGCCACCAGTGATTTAAGGGGAGATACGCAGTATTTT.

The V gene is TRBV24-1, the J gene TRBJ2-1; TRBD2 agrees at 7 bases. The CDR3 consists of 17 residues. Germline lookup yields CDR1 KGHDR and CDR2 SFDVKD. With 4 bases clipped from V and 6 bases from J, the junction kept 14 bases outside the gene matches. This CDR3 reads CATSDPAKRDRANEQFF. CDR3 nucleotides: TGTGCCACCAGTGACCCCGCTAAGCGGGATAGGGCCAATGAGCAGTTCTTC.

The rearrangement joins TRBV25-1 to TRBJ1-4; tentative D call: TRBD1 (6 bases). CDR3 length: 17 residues. V gave up 1 base and J gave up 0 bases, with 12 bases separating them. CDR1 and CDR2 (germline): MGHDK, SYGVNS. CDR3 loop: CASSESGTFATNEKLFF. Written as DNA, the CDR3 is TGTGCCAGCAGTGAATCCGGGACATTTGCAACTAATGAAAAACTGTTTTTT.

This clone was detected only once. The chain is built from TRBV4-3 and TRBJ2-1, with 9 bases identical to TRBD2. V shed 1 base, J shed 4 bases, and the junction held 5 bases outside the gene matches. Germline V CDR1 and CDR2: LGHNA, YSLEER. The length of the CDR3 is 16 residues. CDR3 sequence (DNA): TGCGCCAGCAGCCAAGTTGCTAGCGGGATTTACAATGAGCAGTTCTTC. It is translated as CASSQVASGIYNEQFF.

This clone was found a few times. The chain is built from TRBV12-3 or TRBV12-4 and TRBJ1-2; a weak D match, TRBD1 (6 bases). V was cut by 6 bases and J by 2 bases, with 10 bases left in between. This CDR3 is 13 amino acids long. In nucleotides, the CDR3 is TGTGCCAGCAGCCCGCAGGGGAACTATGGCTACACCTTC. This codes for CASSPQGNYGYTF.

This clone was picked up one time. The V and J genes are TRBV21-1 and TRBJ1-6; the D call of TRBD1 is as the table states it, not checked on the DNA. TRBV21-1 is flagged as a pseudogene. The length of the CDR3 is 16 residues. The CDR3 sequence: CASSKEGVTINSPLHF. For the CDR3, the DNA is TGTGCCAGCAGCAAAGAAGGGGTAACGATTAATTCACCCCTCCACTTT.

The V and J genes are TRBV12-5 and TRBJ2-1; 11 nucleotides agree with TRBD2. The CDR3 spans 15 residues. Germline CDR1 and CDR2: LGHNT and FRNRAP. Unmatched junction bases numbered 9, after V lost 6 bases and J lost 8 bases. CDR3 region: CASGTTSGSGDEQFF. The DNA of the CDR3 is TGTGCTAGTGGAACCACTAGCGGGAGCGGGGATGAGCAGTTCTTC.

Here the CDR3 DNA reads TGTGCCAGCAGATCCGGACAGGGGGCTCAGCCCCAGCATTTT. Protein: CASRSGQGAQPQHF. The J gene is TRBJ1-5, the V gene TRBV27; TRBD1 agrees at 11 bases. The junction had 4 bases not matched to a gene; V was cut back by 6 bases and J by 6 bases. This CDR3 comprises 14 residues. CDR1 and CDR2 (germline): MNHEY, SMNVEV (reference sequence).

Details on this clone: At one end the junction does not follow the germline gene, possibly because of a read error. This chain links TRBV11-3 with TRBJ1-2, with 7 nucleotides matching TRBD1. The CDR3 is 17 amino acids. Germline-derived CDR1 and CDR2 are SGHNT and YENEEA. The CDR3 reads CASSLARTDRANYGYTF. The CDR3 DNA follows: TGTGCCAGCAGCTTAGCCCGAACAGACAGGGCTAACTATGGTTACACCTTC. Looking up the rest from reference TRBV11-3 and TRBJ1-2 gives the full variable domain: EAGVVQSPRYKIIEKKQPVAFWCNPISGHNTLYWYLQNLGQGPELLIRYENEEAVDDSQLPKDRFSAERLKGVDSTLKIQPAELGDSAVYLCASSLARTDRANYGYTFGSGTRLTVV.

V gene TRBV19 combines with J gene TRBJ2-3, with D possibly matching TRBD2 (5 bases). Per the germline V gene, CDR1 is LNHDA and CDR2 is SQIVND (reference sequence). Trimming stripped 4 bases from V and 3 bases from J, with 11 bases between. CDR3 length: 14 residues. The CDR3 DNA sequence: TGTGCCAGTAGTAGCCTAGCTAGGACAGATACGCAGTATTTT. This encodes CASSSLARTDTQYF.

This clone was counted a few times. This rearrangement joins TRBV7-2 to TRBJ2-2, with D perhaps matching TRBD2 (5 bases). Germline V lookup: CDR1 SGHTA, CDR2 FQGNSA. V gave up 5 bases and J gave up 1 base, with 23 bases separating them. The CDR3 covers 19 residues. CDR3 nucleotide sequence: TGTGCCAGCAGCCCGACTATAAGCATGTGGAGCATGAACACCGGGGAGCTGTTTTTT. Its translation is CASSPTISMWSMNTGELFF.

The chain employs TRBV5-1 and TRBJ2-2, with 8 bases lining up with TRBD2. This CDR3 comprises 15 residues. The germline V gene encodes CDR1 SGHRS and CDR2 YFSETQ. The V gene end was trimmed by 4 bases and the J gene end by 7 bases; junction bases not matched to a gene: 9. CDR3: CASSPEPGGVGELFF. CDR3 bases: TGCGCCAGCAGCCCGGAACCGGGAGGGGTCGGGGAGCTGTTTTTT.

This clone showed up just a few times. In DNA, the CDR3 is TGTGCCAGCAAGAGGGACAACAATCAGCCCCAGCATTTT. Translation: CASKRDNNQPQHF. The J gene is TRBJ1-5, the V gene TRBV2; weak D call: TRBD1 (6 bases). CDR3 length: 13 amino acids. Germline-derived CDR1 and CDR2 are SNHLY and FYNNEI. Between the trimmed V and J ends, which lost 7 bases and 3 bases, there was a span of 10 bases.

This clone was counted once. The gene calls are TRBV14 and TRBJ2-3; 7 nucleotides line up with TRBD2. J was trimmed by 4 bases and V by 4 bases; bases with no gene match: 14. The germline gives CDR1 SGHDN, CDR2 FVKESK. The CDR3 is 17 residues long. As DNA, the CDR3 is TGTGCCAGCAGCCCTTGGGCTGGGGAGGGCCGGGCAGATACGCAGTATTTT. It is translated as CASSPWAGEGRADTQYF.

The chain links TRBV12-5 to TRBJ1-4; TRBD1 matches at 7 bases. V shed 8 bases, J shed 5 bases, and the junction held 5 bases outside the gene matches. There are 13 residues in the CDR3. Germline V gene lookup returns CDR1 LGHNT and CDR2 FRNRAP. Here the CDR3 DNA reads TGTGCTAGTTACAGGACAGGAAATGAAAAACTGTTTTTT. It yields the protein CASYRTGNEKLFF.

This clone was recorded only once. The J gene is TRBJ2-3, the V gene TRBV7-9, with 8 bases identical to TRBD2. The germline gives CDR1 SEHNR, CDR2 FQNEAQ (reference sequence). There are 19 residues in the CDR3. The J segment lost 0 bases and the V segment lost 8 bases, leaving 19 bases of the junction unmatched. CDR3 DNA: TGTGCCAGCCTCCCCCCGGGACTAGGACGCGATTCTAGCACAGATACGCAGTATTTT. Amino acid sequence: CASLPPGLGRDSSTDTQYF.

This clone was detected only a few times. This rearrangement joins TRBV10-3 to TRBJ2-3; 8 bases are a match to TRBD2. V shed 3 bases and J 1 base; nucleotides not matched to a gene: 12. Germline-derived CDR1 and CDR2 are ENHRY and SYGVKD. The CDR3 contains 18 residues. CDR3 amino acids: CAISDSKSLADRTDTQYF. The CDR3 DNA follows: TGTGCCATCAGTGACTCGAAGTCACTAGCGGACCGCACAGATACGCAGTATTTT.